This entry describes one T cell receptor (beta chain). Some clones are missing from TCRdb's copy, which holds only in-frame ones; the method was immunoSEQ multiplex PCR. Among about 19,000 clones listed, roughly 89% were seen once. The CDR3 sequence is 15 residues long. V was trimmed by 5 bases and J by 0 bases, leaving 10 bases between them. CDR1 is MGHRA, CDR2 YSYEKL, per germline. This sample stems from a study of OX40 agonist ivuxolimab in advanced cancers. The sample here was CD4+ or CD8+ T cells sorted from blood, taken in a trial of the OX40 agonist ivuxolimab. The chain employs TRBV4-1 and TRBJ1-4; unclear D gene. This TCR was recovered from an adult with an advanced solid tumor such as melanoma, head and neck, liver or kidney cancer. This chain's CDR3 is CASSSYFATNEKLFF. The CDR3 DNA reads as TGCGCCAGCAGCTCTTACTTTGCAACTAATGAAAAACTGTTTTTT.